One TCR beta chain is described in this entry. Its antigen is still unknown. This sample was included in a study of cytomegalovirus exposure and HLA in healthy donors. Study context: The 110 or so validation repertoires used a platform that matched the one used for the roughly 650 first-cohort repertoires, as a later analysis reported.

The CDR3 length is 14 residues. Trimming removed 5 bases at V and 7 bases at J, with 14 bases between. Germline V gene sequence: CDR1 SEHNR, CDR2 FQNEAQ (reference sequence). The data were produced by immunoSEQ multiplex PCR, yet TCRdb's version contains in-frame clones alone and is incomplete. The data show roughly 60,000 clones, about 96% seen once. Study-wide results and caveats: The study flagged about 150 TCR beta chains as cytomegalovirus-associated.

This clonotype was obtained from a woman between 18 and 29 years old in good health and CMV-seronegative. This chain connects TRBV7-9 to TRBJ1-4; no firm D call. Sequencing used PBMCs. The CDR3 reads CASSPAGSGEKLFF. CDR3 sequence (DNA): TGTGCCAGCAGCCCCGCGGGGAGTGGTGAAAAACTGTTTTTT.